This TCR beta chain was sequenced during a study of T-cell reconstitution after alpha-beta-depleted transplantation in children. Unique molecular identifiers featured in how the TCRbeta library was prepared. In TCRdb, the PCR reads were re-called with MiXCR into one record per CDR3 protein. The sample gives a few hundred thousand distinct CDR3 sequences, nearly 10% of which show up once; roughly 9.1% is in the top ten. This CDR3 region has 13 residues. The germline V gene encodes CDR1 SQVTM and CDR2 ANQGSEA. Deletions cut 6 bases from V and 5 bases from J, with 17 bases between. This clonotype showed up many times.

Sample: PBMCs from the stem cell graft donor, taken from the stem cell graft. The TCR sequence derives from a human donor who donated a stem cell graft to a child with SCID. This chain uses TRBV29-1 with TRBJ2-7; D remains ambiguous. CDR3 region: CSVVLGQYDEQYF. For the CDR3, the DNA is TGCAGCGTCGTCCTTGGCCAGTACGACGAGCAGTACTTC.